The sequence of this T cell receptor beta chain was determined in a study of CD8 T cells in ankylosing spondylitis. Study-level findings and limits: Reportedly, significant enrichment of disease-linked clones occurred in matched ankylosing spondylitis synovial fluid. Fewer than 10 highly homologous variants formed a TCR beta motif that appeared characteristic of ankylosing spondylitis blood. Within peripheral blood, clones linked to disease were CD8+ and relatively rare.

The sample holds one count of this clonotype. Its antigen is not identified. Construction of TCR beta libraries was performed using quantitative 5'-RACE with molecular barcodes. TCRdb analysed the 5' RACE reads with MiXCR anew, one entry per CDR3 protein. The data show about 150,000 distinct CDR3 sequences, about 42% seen once. This TCR came from a male donor with ankylosing spondylitis. Sequenced input: synovial fluid, either unsorted or a sorted T cell fraction (not recorded which).

CDR3 region: CASSLISSGANVLTF. In DNA form, the CDR3 reads TGTGCCAGCAGCCTAATCAGCTCTGGGGCCAACGTCCTGACTTTC. This sequence joins TRBV27 and TRBJ2-6; D uncertain. The V gene lost 6 bases and the J gene lost 0 bases, with 9 bases spanning the gap. CDR3 length: 15 amino acids. Germline values: CDR1 MNHEY, CDR2 SMNVEV (reference sequence).